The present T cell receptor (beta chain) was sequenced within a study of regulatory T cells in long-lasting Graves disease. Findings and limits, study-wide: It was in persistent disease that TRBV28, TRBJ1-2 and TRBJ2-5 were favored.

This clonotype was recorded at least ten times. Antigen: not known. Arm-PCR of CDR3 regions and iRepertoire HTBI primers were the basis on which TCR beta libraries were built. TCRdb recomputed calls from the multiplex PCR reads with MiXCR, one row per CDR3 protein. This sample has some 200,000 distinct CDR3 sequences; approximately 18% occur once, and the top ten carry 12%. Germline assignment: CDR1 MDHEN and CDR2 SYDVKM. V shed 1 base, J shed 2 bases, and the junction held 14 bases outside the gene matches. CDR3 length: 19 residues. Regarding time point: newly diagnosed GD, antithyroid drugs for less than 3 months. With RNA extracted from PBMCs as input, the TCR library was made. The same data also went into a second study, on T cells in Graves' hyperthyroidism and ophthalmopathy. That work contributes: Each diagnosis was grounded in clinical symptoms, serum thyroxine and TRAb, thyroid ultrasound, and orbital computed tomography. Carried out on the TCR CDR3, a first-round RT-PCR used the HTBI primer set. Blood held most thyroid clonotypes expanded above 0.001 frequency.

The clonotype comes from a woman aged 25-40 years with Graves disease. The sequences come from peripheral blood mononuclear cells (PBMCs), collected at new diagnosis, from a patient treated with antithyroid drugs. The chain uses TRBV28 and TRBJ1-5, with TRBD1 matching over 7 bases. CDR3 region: CASSLLPATGFYGNQPQHF. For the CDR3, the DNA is TGTGCCAGCAGTTTATTGCCAGCGACAGGGTTCTATGGCAATCAGCCCCAGCATTTT.